This T cell receptor (beta chain) was captured by sequencing in a study of blood T cell repertoires in COVID-19. CDR3 length equals 16 residues. Germline CDR1 is LNHDA and CDR2 is SQIVND (reference sequence). V dropped 3 bases and J dropped 7 bases, with 19 bases sitting between them. Either two negative PCRs, clearance, or symptom resolution qualified Cohort 3 donors as recovered. Assay used: immunoSEQ multiplex PCR; TCRdb lists only in-frame clones, some missing. The sample contains fewer than 350,000 clones, under 90% of which appear only once. Sequencing used PBMCs or T cells enriched from blood (not recorded which). This chain connects TRBV19 to TRBJ2-1; a weak D match, TRBD1 (6 bases). This TCR derives from a middle-aged woman who had recovered from COVID-19. The CDR3 loop is CASSIWGTNLFNEQFF. The CDR3 DNA follows: TGTGCCAGTAGTATCTGGGGGACAAATTTGTTTAATGAGCAGTTCTTC. Full variable domain (remainder filled in from reference TRBV19 and TRBJ2-1): DGGITQSPKYLFRKEGQNVTLSCEQNLNHDAMYWYRQDPGQGLRLIYYSQIVNDFQKGDIAEGYSVSREKKESFPLTVTSAQKNPTAFYLCASSIWGTNLFNEQFFGPGTRLTVL.